This entry concerns a single TCR beta chain. Antigen: not known. The source of the sample is a study of cytomegalovirus exposure and HLA in healthy donors. Study findings and constraints: A few chains tied to CMV proved CMV antigen-specific in vitro.

Primers included in the PCR were 60 Vbeta and 13 Jbeta primers. The repertoire was sequenced with immunoSEQ multiplex PCR; TCRdb's copy has only in-frame clones and lacks some. The sample includes under 110,000 clones, about 81% of them seen just once. The length of the CDR3 is 14 residues. Germline assignment: CDR1 SGHRS and CDR2 YFSETQ. The trim removed 5 bases at V and 5 bases at J, leaving 3 bases unmatched. The chain uses TRBV5-1 and TRBJ2-1; 11 bases map to TRBD2. The sequence derives from a man aged 45-60 years in good health and CMV-seronegative. Input material: PBMCs. CDR3 amino acids: CASRTSGSNNEQFF. CDR3 sequence (DNA): TGCGCCAGCAGAACTAGCGGGAGCAACAATGAGCAGTTCTTC.